One and the same sample provided the 17 T cell receptor beta chains below, sequenced in a study of blood T cells in healthy people across ages. Through a sample-barcoded 5' primer and a J-beta primer mix, a second PCR was run for roughly 6 to 12 cycles. A single record per CDR3 protein comes from TCRdb applying MiXCR to the 5' RACE reads. The sample carries over 500,000 distinct CDR3 sequences, about 27% recorded once. These data were also reused for a study on T cells of mothers and their children.

The sequencing input was blood. The receptors originated from a boy aged 2 to 10 in good health.

This chain links TRBV12-5 with TRBJ2-5; 10 bases match TRBD2. This CDR3 is built from 17 residues. J lost 5 bases, V lost 1 base, and 10 bases had no gene match. Germline V gene sequence: CDR1 LGHNT, CDR2 FRNRAP. CDR3 in amino acids: CASGLAGSGRASETQYF. The CDR3 nucleotides read TGTGCTAGTGGTTTGGCCGGGAGCGGGAGGGCCAGTGAGACCCAGTACTTC. The full variable domain, with the rest looked up from reference TRBV12-5 and TRBJ2-5, is DARVTQTPRHKVTEMGQEVTMRCQPILGHNTVFWYRQTMMQGLELLAYFRNRAPLDDSGMPKDRFSAEMPDATLATLKIQPSEPRDSAVYFCASGLAGSGRASETQYFGPGTRLLVL.

The chain joins TRBV25-1 to TRBJ2-2; D might be TRBD2 (5 bases). The V end was cut by 0 bases, the J end by 6 bases, with 5 bases between. CDR1 and CDR2 from the germline V gene are MGHDK and SYGVNS. This CDR3 spans 13 amino acids. The CDR3 DNA reads as TGTGCCAGCAGTGAATACGGGGCCGGGGAGCTGTTTTTT. Translating gives CASSEYGAGELFF.

This clonotype was seen a handful of times. The rearrangement uses TRBV12-3 or TRBV12-4 and TRBJ2-6, with TRBD1 matching over 11 bases. Trimming removed 1 base from V and 0 bases from J; junction bases left unmatched: 11. The CDR3 loop spans 21 amino acids. This chain's CDR3 is CASSLGFRGTGGVSGANVLTF. CDR3 in DNA: TGTGCCAGCAGTTTAGGGTTTAGGGGGACAGGGGGTGTCTCTGGGGCCAACGTCCTGACTTTC.

This clonotype has a handful of counts. The rearrangement links TRBV28 to TRBJ1-5; the match to TRBD1 covers 7 bases. The CDR3 sequence is 15 residues long. Per the germline V gene, CDR1 is MDHEN and CDR2 is SYDVKM. V shed 10 bases, J shed 0 bases, and the junction held 9 bases outside the gene matches. The CDR3, as DNA: TGTGCCACGCAGGGGGGGGGGCTTAGCAATCAGCCCCAGCATTTT. This encodes CATQGGGLSNQPQHF.

The rearrangement links TRBV4-1 to TRBJ2-1; D unresolved. The CDR3 runs 15 residues. V was cut by 0 bases and J by 3 bases, with 9 bases left in between. The germline V gene encodes CDR1 MGHRA and CDR2 YSYEKL. The CDR3 sequence: CASSQDQLLYNEQFF. DNA of the CDR3: TGCGCCAGCAGCCAAGATCAACTCCTCTACAATGAGCAGTTCTTC.

The chain combines TRBV2 with TRBJ2-5; no reliable D call. The J call may be in error: the DNA end matches TRBJ2-7 better. The CDR3 loop spans 13 amino acids. In germline, CDR1 is SNHLY, CDR2 FYNNEI. The CDR3 protein is CASKRPPSYEQYF. The DNA for the CDR3 is TGTGCCAGCAAACGCCCGCCCTCCTACGAGCAGTACTTC.

This clonotype was observed at least ten times. The gene calls are TRBV5-1 and TRBJ2-3; 8 bases fit TRBD2. V shed 4 bases and J 1 base; nucleotides not matched to a gene: 8. This CDR3 contains 16 residues. Germline loops: CDR1 SGHRS, CDR2 YFSETQ. CDR3 coding DNA: TGCGCCAGCAGCCCGGAAGCGGGAGCTGGCACAGATACGCAGTATTTT. Translating gives CASSPEAGAGTDTQYF.

The chain recombines TRBV20-1 with TRBJ2-7; no firm D call. The CDR3 spans 13 residues. From germline, CDR1 is DFQATT and CDR2 SNEGSKA (reference sequence). Trimming cost V 3 bases and J 0 bases, with 9 bases left between them. This chain's CDR3 is CSARSTHSYEQYF. For the CDR3, the DNA is TGCAGTGCTAGGTCAACGCACTCCTACGAGCAGTACTTC.

This clonotype occurred a few times. V is TRBV29-1 and J is TRBJ2-5, with D possibly called TRBD1 or TRBD2 (5 bases each). V shed 5 bases and J shed 1 base, with 11 bases lying between them. The CDR3 covers 13 residues. CDR1 is SQVTM, CDR2 ANQGSEA, per germline. The CDR3 sequence is CSVRGRIQETQYF. The DNA of the CDR3 is TGCAGCGTTCGGGGCCGGATCCAAGAGACCCAGTACTTC.

This clonotype was found a few times. The chain has TRBV9 and TRBJ2-5; D possibly matches TRBD1 or TRBD2 (5 bases each). V shed 4 bases and J shed 0 bases, with 16 bases lying between them. The CDR3 runs 16 residues. Germline V gene data show CDR1 as SGDLS and CDR2 as YYNGEE. Here the CDR3 reads CASSRGAAPYQETQYF. CDR3 DNA sequence: TGTGCCAGCAGCAGAGGGGCAGCGCCATACCAAGAGACCCAGTACTTC. Complete variable domain (other parts from reference TRBV9 and TRBJ2-5): DSGVTQTPKHLITATGQRVTLRCSPRSGDLSVYWYQQSLDQGLQFLIQYYNGEERAKGNILERFSAQQFPDLHSELNLSSLELGDSALYFCASSRGAAPYQETQYFGPGTRLLVL.

This clonotype occurred a few times. The V and J genes are TRBV11-2 and TRBJ1-2, with a tentative D call TRBD1 (6 bases). V was pared by 1 base and J by 0 bases, with 9 bases between. This CDR3 has 15 amino acids. Germline loops: CDR1 SGHAT, CDR2 FQNNGV. This CDR3 reads CASSLAGGANYGYTF. Written as DNA, the CDR3 is TGTGCCAGCAGCTTAGCCGGGGGCGCTAACTATGGCTACACCTTC. Looking up the rest from reference TRBV11-2 and TRBJ1-2 gives the full variable domain: EAGVAQSPRYKIIEKRQSVAFWCNPISGHATLYWYQQILGQGPKLLIQFQNNGVVDDSQLPKDRFSAERLKGVDSTLKIQPAKLEDSAVYLCASSLAGGANYGYTFGSGTRLTVV.

This clonotype was recorded a few times. The rearrangement joins TRBV6-5 to TRBJ1-1; D not certain. V gave up 5 bases and J gave up 1 base, with 11 bases separating them. The CDR3 consists of 14 residues. Germline V gene data show CDR1 as MNHEY and CDR2 as SVGAGI. CDR3 sequence (DNA): TGTGCCAGCAGTAGAGGGCCTCAGAACACTGAAGCTTTCTTT. Translating it yields CASSRGPQNTEAFF.

V usage is TRBV20-1 and J usage is TRBJ1-4; 8 positions match TRBD1. The V gene end was trimmed by 3 bases and the J gene end by 4 bases; junction bases not matched to a gene: 1. The CDR3 loop spans 13 amino acids. The germline CDR1 and CDR2 sequences are DFQATT and SNEGSKA (reference sequence). CDR3 sequence reads: CSARGQVNEKLFF. The CDR3 coding sequence is TGCAGTGCTAGGGGACAGGTTAATGAAAAACTGTTTTTT.

In its sample, this clonotype was seen a few times. This chain uses TRBV2 with TRBJ2-7; TRBD2 matches 8 bases. Trimming cost V 7 bases and J 4 bases; bases outside gene matches: 3. CDR1 and CDR2 from the germline V gene are SNHLY and FYNNEI. This CDR3 has 12 amino acids. CDR3 DNA sequence: TGTGCCAGCAAAGAGCGGGGGTACGAGCAGTACTTC. It codes for CASKERGYEQYF.

V usage is TRBV7-9 and J usage is TRBJ2-1; tentative D call: TRBD2 (6 bases). V lost 5 bases and J 0 bases, leaving 17 bases between the germline ends. The CDR3 spans 17 residues. Germline assignment: CDR1 SEHNR and CDR2 FQNEAQ (reference sequence). The CDR3 loop is CASSRHVAVRSYNEQFF. DNA of the CDR3: TGTGCCAGCAGCCGCCACGTAGCGGTCCGCTCCTACAATGAGCAGTTCTTC.

This clonotype was counted between two and nine times. The chain joins TRBV25-1 to TRBJ1-2; TRBD1 might be the D (5 bases). Trimming took off 6 bases at V and 2 bases at J, with 10 bases between the two ends. Looked up from germline, CDR1 is MGHDK and CDR2 is SYGVNS. This CDR3 has 13 amino acids. Here the CDR3 reads CASRTTENYGYTF. The CDR3 bases are TGTGCCAGCAGGACGACAGAAAACTATGGCTACACCTTC.

Turning to this clonotype: At one end the junction does not follow the germline gene, possibly because of a read error. The V call is TRBV10-3, the J call TRBJ2-2, with D unclear. Germline V gene lookup returns CDR1 ENHRY and CDR2 SYGVKD. The CDR3 loop spans 13 amino acids. This chain's CDR3 is CAICESLAGELFF. CDR3 nucleotide sequence: TGTGCCATCTGTGAGTCATTGGCCGGGGAGCTGTTTTTT.